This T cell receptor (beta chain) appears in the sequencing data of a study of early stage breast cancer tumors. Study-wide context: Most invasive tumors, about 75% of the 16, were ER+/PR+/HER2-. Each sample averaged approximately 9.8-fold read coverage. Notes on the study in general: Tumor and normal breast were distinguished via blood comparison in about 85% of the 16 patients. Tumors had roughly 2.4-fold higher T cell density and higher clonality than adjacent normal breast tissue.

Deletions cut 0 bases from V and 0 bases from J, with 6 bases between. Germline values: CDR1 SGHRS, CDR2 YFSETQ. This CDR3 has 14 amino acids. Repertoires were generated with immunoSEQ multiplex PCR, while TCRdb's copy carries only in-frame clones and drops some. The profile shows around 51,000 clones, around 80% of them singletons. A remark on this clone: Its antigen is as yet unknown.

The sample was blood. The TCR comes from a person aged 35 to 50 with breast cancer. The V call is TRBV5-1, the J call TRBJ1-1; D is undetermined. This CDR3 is CASSLGTMNTEAFF. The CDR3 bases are TGCGCCAGCAGCTTGGGAACGATGAACACTGAAGCTTTCTTT.